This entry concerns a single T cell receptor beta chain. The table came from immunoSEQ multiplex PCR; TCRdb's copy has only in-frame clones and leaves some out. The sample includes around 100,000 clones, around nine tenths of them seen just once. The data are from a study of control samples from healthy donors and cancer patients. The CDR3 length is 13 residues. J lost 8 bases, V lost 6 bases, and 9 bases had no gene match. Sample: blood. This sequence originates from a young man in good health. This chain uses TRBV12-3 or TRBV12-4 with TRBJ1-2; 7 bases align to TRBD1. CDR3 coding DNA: TGTGCCAGCAGCCTCGGACAGGTCATCGGCTACACCTTC. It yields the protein CASSLGQVIGYTF.